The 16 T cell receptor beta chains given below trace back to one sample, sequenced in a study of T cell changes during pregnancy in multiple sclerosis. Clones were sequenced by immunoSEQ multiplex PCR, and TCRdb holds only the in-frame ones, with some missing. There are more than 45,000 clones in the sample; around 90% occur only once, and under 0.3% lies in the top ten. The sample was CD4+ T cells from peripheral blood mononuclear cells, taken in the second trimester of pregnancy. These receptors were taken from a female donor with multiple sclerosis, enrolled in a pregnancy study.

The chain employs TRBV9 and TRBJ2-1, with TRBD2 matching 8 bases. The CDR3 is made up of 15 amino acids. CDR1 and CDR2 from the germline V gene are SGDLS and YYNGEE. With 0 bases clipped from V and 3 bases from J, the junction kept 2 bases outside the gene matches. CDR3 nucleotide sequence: TGTGCCAGCAGCGTAGCGGGAGGGAACTACAATGAGCAGTTCTTC. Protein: CASSVAGGNYNEQFF. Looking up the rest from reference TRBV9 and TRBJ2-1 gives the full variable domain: DSGVTQTPKHLITATGQRVTLRCSPRSGDLSVYWYQQSLDQGLQFLIQYYNGEERAKGNILERFSAQQFPDLHSELNLSSLELGDSALYFCASSVAGGNYNEQFFGPGTRLTVL.

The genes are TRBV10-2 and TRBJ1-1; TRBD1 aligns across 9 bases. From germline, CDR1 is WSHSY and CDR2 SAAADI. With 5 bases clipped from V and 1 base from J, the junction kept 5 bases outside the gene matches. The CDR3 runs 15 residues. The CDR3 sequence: CASSPGTGSNTEAFF. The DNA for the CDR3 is TGCGCCAGCAGTCCCGGGACAGGGTCGAACACTGAAGCTTTCTTT.

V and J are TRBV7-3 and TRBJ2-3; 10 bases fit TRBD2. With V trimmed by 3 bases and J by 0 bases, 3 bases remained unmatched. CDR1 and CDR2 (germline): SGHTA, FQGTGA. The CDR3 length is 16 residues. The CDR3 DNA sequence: TGTGCCAGCAGCTTCCTAGCGGGAGCGAGCACAGATACGCAGTATTTT. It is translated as CASSFLAGASTDTQYF. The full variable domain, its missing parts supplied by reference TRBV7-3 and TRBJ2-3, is GAGVSQTPSNKVTEKGKYVELRCDPISGHTALYWYRQSLGQGPEFLIYFQGTGAADDSGLPNDRFFAVRPEGSVSTLKIQRTERGDSAVYLCASSFLAGASTDTQYFGPGTRLTVL.

The CDR3 sequence: CASSMGQGFPYEQYF. The CDR3 nucleotides read TGTGCCAGCAGCATGGGACAGGGCTTCCCCTACGAGCAGTACTTC. V usage is TRBV6-6 and J usage is TRBJ2-7; 9 bases line up with TRBD1. Germline CDR1 and CDR2: MNHNY and SVGAGI (reference sequence). V was clipped by 6 bases and J by 2 bases; unmatched bases: 8. The CDR3 loop spans 15 amino acids.

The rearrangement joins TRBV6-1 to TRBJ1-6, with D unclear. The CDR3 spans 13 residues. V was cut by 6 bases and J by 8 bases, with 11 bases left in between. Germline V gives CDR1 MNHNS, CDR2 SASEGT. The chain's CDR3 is CASRLQTDSPLHF. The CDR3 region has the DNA TGTGCCAGCAGGTTACAGACCGATTCACCCCTCCACTTT.

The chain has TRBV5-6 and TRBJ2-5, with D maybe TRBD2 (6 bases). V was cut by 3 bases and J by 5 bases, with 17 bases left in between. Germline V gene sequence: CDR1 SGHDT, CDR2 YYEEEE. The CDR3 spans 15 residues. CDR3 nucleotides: TGTGCCAGCAGCTCGCTTGGGGGGAGAGAGGAGACCCAGTACTTC. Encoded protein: CASSSLGGREETQYF.

CDR3 region: CASSPGLAGDTDTQYF. In nucleotides, the CDR3 is TGTGCCAGCTCACCCGGACTAGCGGGGGACACAGATACGCAGTATTTT. This chain uses TRBV18 with TRBJ2-3, with 13 bases identical to TRBD2. The CDR3 consists of 16 residues. Trimming cost V 3 bases and J 2 bases; bases outside gene matches: 2. The germline CDR1 and CDR2 sequences are KGHSH and LQKENI.

The chain's CDR3 is CASSLAGTGKTEAFF. CDR3 DNA sequence: TGCGCCAGCAGCTTGGCCGGGACAGGGAAGACTGAAGCTTTCTTT. The chain links TRBV5-1 to TRBJ1-1, with 9 bases aligning to TRBD1. The V segment lost 0 bases and the J segment 5 bases; nucleotides outside the gene matches: 5. This CDR3 has 15 residues. Germline CDR1 is SGHRS and CDR2 is YFSETQ.

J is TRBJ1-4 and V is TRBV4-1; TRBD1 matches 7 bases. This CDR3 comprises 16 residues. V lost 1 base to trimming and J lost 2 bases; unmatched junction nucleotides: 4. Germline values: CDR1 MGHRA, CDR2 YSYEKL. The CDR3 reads CASSQVETGTNEKLFF. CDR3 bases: TGCGCCAGCAGCCAAGTTGAGACAGGGACTAATGAAAAACTGTTTTTT.

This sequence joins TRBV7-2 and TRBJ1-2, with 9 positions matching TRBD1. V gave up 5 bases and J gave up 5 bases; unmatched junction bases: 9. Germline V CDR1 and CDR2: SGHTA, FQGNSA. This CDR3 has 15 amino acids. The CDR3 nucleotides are TGTGCCAGCAGCGTCGCCGGGACAGGGCTTTATGGCTACACCTTC. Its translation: CASSVAGTGLYGYTF.

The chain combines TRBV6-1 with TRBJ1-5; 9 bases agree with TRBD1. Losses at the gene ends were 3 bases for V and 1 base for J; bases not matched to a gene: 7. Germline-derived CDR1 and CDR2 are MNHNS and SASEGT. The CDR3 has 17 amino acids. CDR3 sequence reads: CASSDHIGQGSNQPQHF. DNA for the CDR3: TGTGCCAGCAGTGATCACATAGGACAGGGGAGCAATCAGCCCCAGCATTTT.

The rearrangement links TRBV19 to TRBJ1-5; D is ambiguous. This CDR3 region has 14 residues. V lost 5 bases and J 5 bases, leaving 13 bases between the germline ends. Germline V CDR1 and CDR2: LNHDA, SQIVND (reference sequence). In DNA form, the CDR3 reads TGTGCCAGTAGTCAGGTACCGAGGGATCAGCCCCAGCATTTT. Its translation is CASSQVPRDQPQHF.

The CDR3 protein is CASSSYPGSYGYTF. CDR3 coding DNA: TGTGCCAGCAGTTCATACCCGGGTAGCTATGGCTACACCTTC. The chain couples TRBV6-5 to TRBJ1-2; D uncertain. V was pared by 4 bases and J by 4 bases, with 13 bases between. Germline lookup yields CDR1 MNHEY and CDR2 SVGAGI. This CDR3 spans 14 amino acids.

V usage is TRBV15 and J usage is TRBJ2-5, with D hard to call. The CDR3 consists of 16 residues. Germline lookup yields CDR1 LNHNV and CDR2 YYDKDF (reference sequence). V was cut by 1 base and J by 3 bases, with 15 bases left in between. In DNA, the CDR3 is TGTGCCACCAGCAGAGCACCTAGATCTTTAAAAGAGACCCAGTACTTC. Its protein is CATSRAPRSLKETQYF.

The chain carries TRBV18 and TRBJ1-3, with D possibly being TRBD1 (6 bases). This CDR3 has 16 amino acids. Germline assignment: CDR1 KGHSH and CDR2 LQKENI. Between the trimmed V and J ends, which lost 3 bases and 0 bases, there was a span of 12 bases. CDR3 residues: CASSPNKDSSGNTIYF. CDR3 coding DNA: TGTGCCAGCTCACCCAACAAGGACAGCTCTGGAAACACCATATATTTT.

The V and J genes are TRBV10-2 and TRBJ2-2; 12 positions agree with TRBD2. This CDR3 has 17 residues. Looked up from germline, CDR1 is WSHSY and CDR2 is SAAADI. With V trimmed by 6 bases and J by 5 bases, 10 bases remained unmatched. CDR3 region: CASRMGLAGGRTGELFF. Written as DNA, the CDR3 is TGCGCCAGCAGGATGGGGCTAGCGGGGGGGCGGACCGGGGAGCTGTTTTTT.